Listed below are T cell receptor beta chains from one sample, sequenced in a study of radiotherapy plus CTLA-4 blockade in lung cancer. The assay was immunoSEQ multiplex PCR, and TCRdb's table has in-frame clones only and misses some. Of 55,000 to 70,000 clones listed, roughly 80% were seen once; the top ten hold 15% to 20%. The input for sequencing was peripheral blood, taken from a patient treated with radiotherapy plus ipilimumab. These receptors all come from a human donor with non-small cell lung cancer who had a complete response to radiotherapy plus ipilimumab. Each CDR3 is given with its conserved first and last residue. D genes are given only for firm matches. Size values are once, few and many counts, or a class for expanded clones, and some rows have none.

j_call clone_size v_call d_call cdr3_length cdr3_nt cdr3_aa
TRBJ2-7 - TRBV6-5 TRBD1 15 TGTGCCAGCAGTCAAACAGGGGGTCCCCTCTACGAGCAGTACTTC CASSQTGGPLYEQYF
TRBJ2-2 few TRBV29-1 - 13 TGCAGCGTTGAAGGGCAGAACACCGGGGAGCTGTTTTTT CSVEGQNTGELFF
TRBJ1-1 - TRBV6-6 TRBD1 16 TGTGCCAGCAGCCAGGGTGTCGGACAGGGGTCGGTTGAAGCTTTCTTT CASSQGVGQGSVEAFF
TRBJ2-2 - TRBV5-8 TRBD1 15 TGTGCCAGCAGCCATGGGACAGTATCTTCCGGGGAGCTGTTTTTT CASSHGTVSSGELFF
TRBJ2-5 - TRBV29-1 - 11 TGCAGCGTTTCAGGGGAGGAGACCCAGTACTTC CSVSGEETQYF
TRBJ2-3 - TRBV6-5 - 16 TGTGCCAGCAGTTACTCGGGGCGGGGGCTATTAGATACGCAGTATTTT CASSYSGRGLLDTQYF
TRBJ2-1 few TRBV7-9 TRBD1 15 TGTGCCAGCAGCCTGGCGGACAGGGGCTACAATGAGCAGTTCTTC CASSLADRGYNEQFF
TRBJ1-4 - TRBV7-2 - 15 TGTGCCAGCAGCTTCCCTCAGGGGCGGGATGAAAAACTGTTTTTT CASSFPQGRDEKLFF
TRBJ2-5 - TRBV28 - 14 TGTGCCAGCAGTTTGTCAGAGGGCCAAGAGACCCAGTACTTC CASSLSEGQETQYF
TRBJ2-5 - TRBV29-1 - 12 TGCAGCGTGAAGAGGGGAGGAGAGACCCAGTACTTC CSVKRGGETQYF
TRBJ2-5 - TRBV6-1 - 13 TGTGCCAGCAGCGCCCTGGGGGCGAGTGAGCAGTACTTC CASSALGASEQYF
TRBJ1-1 - TRBV7-2 - 14 TGTGCCAGCAGCTTTACAGTGACGGACACTGAAGCTTTCTTT CASSFTVTDTEAFF
TRBJ2-5 - TRBV19 TRBD2 19 TGTGCCAGTAGTATAACCCCGGGAGGGGGGGCTACGAACGAAGAGACCCAGTACTTC CASSITPGGGATNEETQYF
TRBJ1-2 - TRBV6-6 TRBD1 13 TGTGCCAGCAGGGCGACAGGGCCCTATGGCTACACCTTC CASRATGPYGYTF
TRBJ1-5 - TRBV7-8 - 13 TGTGCCAGCAGCTTATCTTTCAATCAGCCCCAGCATTTT CASSLSFNQPQHF
TRBJ1-1 few TRBV18 - 13 TGTGCCAGCTCACGACAGGTTAACACTGAAGCTTTCTTT CASSRQVNTEAFF
TRBJ2-5 - TRBV4-3 - 14 TGCGCCAGCAGCCAAGATGTGCTAGGAGGGACCCAGTACTTC CASSQDVLGGTQYF
TRBJ2-2 - TRBV19 - 14 TGTGCCAGTAGTATCGGGGGTAACACCGGGGAGCTGTTTTTT CASSIGGNTGELFF
TRBJ2-7 - TRBV19 - 14 TGTGCCAGTAGTAACCCGGGGGACGTCTCCGAGCAGTACTTC CASSNPGDVSEQYF
TRBJ2-3 - TRBV9 TRBD2 16 TGTGCCAGCAGCGTCGGGGGGGGCCGTAACACAGATACGCAGTATTTT CASSVGGGRNTDTQYF
TRBJ1-2 - TRBV9 - 16 TGTGCCAGCAGCCCCCCCCGGGACACCCAGCCTGGGGGCTACACCTTC CASSPPRDTQPGGYTF
TRBJ2-1 - TRBV7-6 TRBD2 16 TGTGCCAGCAGCTTAGCGCCCACTAGCGGGAGTCATGAGCAGTTCTTC CASSLAPTSGSHEQFF
TRBJ2-1 - TRBV20-1 - 11 TGCAGTGCTAGAGATAACAGGGAGCAGTTCTTC CSARDNREQFF
TRBJ2-7 once TRBV9 - 15 TGTGCCAGCAGCGCCCGGGCAGGGGGGACCTACGAGCAGTACTTC CASSARAGGTYEQYF
TRBJ2-1 - TRBV9 TRBD2 17 TGTGCCAGCAGCCCCCGGCCCGCAGCGGGAGTCAGCGATGAGCAGTTCTTC CASSPRPAAGVSDEQFF
TRBJ1-3 few TRBV6-6 TRBD1 15 TGTGCCAGCAGTGACCGGACAGGGGGTGGAAACACCGTATGTTTT CASSDRTGGGNTVCF
TRBJ1-2 - TRBV20-1 - 10 TGCAGTGCTCTTAACGGTGGCTACACCTTC CSALNGGYTF